This TCR beta chain is from a study of early T cells in non-severe SARS-CoV-2 infection. The study's findings and limits: A preference for anti-spike CD8 responses marked VDJdb matching, which missed private and CD4 specificities.

Molecules of cDNA were individually given unique molecular identifiers that were attached to them. MiXCR, applied by TCRdb to the 5' RACE reads, yields one record per CDR3 protein. The repertoire has fewer than 45,000 distinct CDR3 sequences, over 8.5% of them found once; the top ten carry approximately 12%. This CDR3 is built from 16 residues. CDR1 is SGHAT, CDR2 FQNNGV, per germline. Trimming removed 4 bases at V and 0 bases at J, with 15 bases between. This clonotype has only a few counts. Its specificity is unknown. The TCR comes from an adult who was a healthcare worker with PCR-confirmed SARS-CoV-2 infection or an uninfected control (not recorded which). The chain couples TRBV11-2 to TRBJ2-5; the D gene is possibly TRBD1 (6 bases). The sample was whole blood. The CDR3 spells CASSSGATSYQETQYF. Here the CDR3 DNA reads TGTGCCAGCAGCTCAGGGGCGACATCGTACCAAGAGACCCAGTACTTC. Full variable domain (missing parts from reference TRBV11-2 and TRBJ2-5): EAGVAQSPRYKIIEKRQSVAFWCNPISGHATLYWYQQILGQGPKLLIQFQNNGVVDDSQLPKDRFSAERLKGVDSTLKIQPAKLEDSAVYLCASSSGATSYQETQYFGPGTRLLVL.